The 17 T cell receptor beta chains given below trace back to one sample, sequenced in a study of regulatory and conventional T cells in RAG deficiency. Conventional CD4+ T cells were sorted from blood as CD25-low CD127-high cells. Measured with immunoSEQ multiplex PCR; TCRdb has only the in-frame clones, and not every one. The sample includes almost 35,000 clones, 75% to 80% seen only once; the top ten take just under 3.5%. The data were also submitted as part of a second study, on regulatory T cells. That investigation notes: Primers: 52 TRBV forward and 13 TRBJ reverse.

The sequenced sample consisted of CD4+ effector T cells sorted from blood. The receptors were gathered from a human donor in good health.

This clone appeared once. The genes are TRBV5-1 and TRBJ1-1; D is uncertain. V was clipped by 2 bases and J by 2 bases, with 7 bases between them. The germline V gene encodes CDR1 SGHRS and CDR2 YFSETQ. This CDR3 has 13 amino acids. CDR3 DNA: TGCGCCAGCAGCTTAGTGAGTAACACTGAAGCTTTCTTT. Protein: CASSLVSNTEAFF.

This chain joins TRBV10-2 and TRBJ1-4, with D uncertain. The germline V gene has CDR1 WSHSY and CDR2 SAAADI. This CDR3 comprises 14 residues. The V end lost 8 bases, the J end lost 0 bases, and 10 bases lay between the germline ends. The CDR3 reads CASAVTATNEKLFF. In nucleotides, the CDR3 is TGCGCCAGCGCGGTGACTGCAACTAATGAAAAACTGTTTTTT.

The J gene is TRBJ2-3, the V gene TRBV5-5; no clear D. CDR1 SGHKS and CDR2 YYEKEE come from the germline V gene (reference sequence). V was trimmed by 4 bases and J by 1 base, leaving 7 bases between them. This CDR3 has 13 residues. The CDR3 DNA follows: TGTGCCAGCAGCCCCGGCCGCACAGATACGCAGTATTTT. This sequence encodes CASSPGRTDTQYF.

This chain connects TRBV5-1 to TRBJ2-1; 10 bases align to TRBD1. The CDR3 is 15 amino acids. After removal of 2 bases from V and 12 bases from J, the junction contained 11 bases not matched to a gene. The germline gives CDR1 SGHRS, CDR2 YFSETQ. The CDR3 loop is CASSLMIGQGVLQFF. In DNA form, the CDR3 reads TGCGCCAGCAGCTTAATGATCGGACAGGGGGTTTTGCAGTTCTTC.

The chain carries TRBV6-6 and TRBJ2-5, with a possible D match to TRBD1 (6 bases). The CDR3 length is 15 residues. The V gene's germline CDR1 is MNHNY and CDR2 SVGAGI (reference sequence). Between the trimmed V and J ends, which lost 2 bases and 1 base, there was a span of 11 bases. The CDR3 bases are TGTGCCAGCAGTTACCCGGACAGTCTCCAAGAGACCCAGTACTTC. It codes for CASSYPDSLQETQYF.

The V gene is TRBV6-1, the J gene TRBJ2-3, with D maybe TRBD2 (7 bases). The CDR3 is 19 amino acids. Looked up from germline, CDR1 is MNHNS and CDR2 is SASEGT. The V end was cut by 4 bases, the J end by 2 bases, with 25 bases between. The CDR3 protein is CASSAGGLGTLLNTDTQYF. The CDR3 coding sequence is TGTGCCAGCAGTGCGGGGGGTTTAGGGACACTTTTGAACACAGATACGCAGTATTTT.

This clone was found once. The chain combines TRBV28 with TRBJ2-5; 9 nucleotides match TRBD2. J was trimmed by 3 bases and V by 2 bases; bases with no gene match: 7. The CDR3 contains 16 residues. Germline V CDR1 and CDR2: MDHEN, SYDVKM. CDR3 DNA sequence: TGTGCCAGCAGTTTAGTATCCGCTAGCGGGGAAGAGACCCAGTACTTC. Its translation is CASSLVSASGEETQYF.

This clone was observed a handful of times. The chain carries TRBV10-3 and TRBJ2-7; TRBD2 matches at 11 bases. V lost 3 bases and J lost 7; bases outside the gene matches: 5. The CDR3 is 14 amino acids. Germline V gene sequence: CDR1 ENHRY, CDR2 SYGVKD. The CDR3 region has the DNA TGTGCCATCAGTGACCTAGCGGGGGGATCGGAGCAGTACTTC. As protein: CAISDLAGGSEQYF.

The chain joins TRBV5-8 to TRBJ1-6; perhaps TRBD1 as D (5 bases). The CDR3 is made up of 15 amino acids. The germline gives CDR1 SGHTS, CDR2 YDEGEE. Trimming shortened V by 3 bases and J by 10 bases, and 17 bases separated the two germline ends. The DNA of the CDR3 is TGTGCCAGCAGCTCCAGGGATGTAAGACAATCACCCCTCCACTTT. It translates to CASSSRDVRQSPLHF.

This clone was seen once. The genes are TRBV7-6 and TRBJ1-6; TRBD1 agrees at 9 bases. This CDR3 comprises 18 residues. Trimming at V came to 1 base and at J to 5 bases, leaving 9 bases not matched to a gene. CDR1 is SGHVS and CDR2 is FNYEAQ in the germline V gene. The CDR3 reads CASSLVPGQGGDNSPLHF. The CDR3 nucleotides read TGTGCCAGCAGCTTAGTCCCGGGACAGGGAGGAGATAATTCACCCCTCCACTTT.

This chain joins TRBV30 and TRBJ1-2; tentatively, D is TRBD1 (6 bases). The CDR3 spans 16 residues. Germline V gives CDR1 GTSNPN, CDR2 SVGIG (reference sequence). Trimming cost V 4 bases and J 0 bases, with 18 bases left between them. The CDR3 DNA reads as TGTGCCTGGAAGTTCGTCACAGGGTGGGCTAACTATGGCTACACCTTC. Translating gives CAWKFVTGWANYGYTF.

The chain employs TRBV7-6 and TRBJ2-5; 11 positions match TRBD2. Per germline, CDR1 SGHVS and CDR2 FNYEAQ. Trimming at V came to 5 bases and at J to 7 bases, leaving 12 bases not matched to a gene. The CDR3 length is 16 residues. Here the CDR3 reads CASSANSGGAFLTQYF. Here the CDR3 DNA reads TGTGCCAGCAGCGCGAATAGCGGGGGGGCCTTCCTGACCCAGTACTTC. Complete variable domain (other parts from reference TRBV7-6 and TRBJ2-5): GAGVSQSPRYKVTKRGQDVALRCDPISGHVSLYWYRQALGQGPEFLTYFNYEAQQDKSGLPNDRFSAERPEGSISTLTIQRTEQRDSAMYRCASSANSGGAFLTQYFGPGTRLLVL.

The rearrangement links TRBV19 to TRBJ1-2; 7 bases map to TRBD1. V gave up 4 bases and J gave up 3 bases; unmatched junction bases: 5. This CDR3 contains 14 residues. The germline V gene has CDR1 LNHDA and CDR2 SQIVND (reference sequence). In nucleotides, the CDR3 is TGTGCCAGTAGTAGAACCGGGACAGACTATGGCTACACCTTC. Translated, it gives CASSRTGTDYGYTF. Together with reference TRBV19 and TRBJ1-2, the CDR3 gives the full variable domain: DGGITQSPKYLFRKEGQNVTLSCEQNLNHDAMYWYRQDPGQGLRLIYYSQIVNDFQKGDIAEGYSVSREKKESFPLTVTSAQKNPTAFYLCASSRTGTDYGYTFGSGTRLTVV.

The genes are TRBV28 and TRBJ2-7; D is perhaps TRBD1 or TRBD2 (7 bases each). The CDR3 runs to 14 residues. Germline CDR1 is MDHEN and CDR2 is SYDVKM. V lost 7 bases, J lost 3 bases, and 16 bases lay in between. As DNA, the CDR3 is TGTGCCAGCACAGGGGGGGGTGATTTCTACGAGCAGTACTTC. This translates into CASTGGGDFYEQYF.

Written as DNA, the CDR3 is TGTGCCAGCAGTTTCGCCAGGGGAGATACGCAGTATTTT. This codes for CASSFARGDTQYF. This rearrangement joins TRBV6-5 to TRBJ2-3; D may be TRBD1 (6 bases). V was clipped by 4 bases and J by 5 bases, with 10 bases between them. Germline CDR1 MNHEY, CDR2 SVGAGI. This CDR3 is built from 13 residues.

The V call is TRBV11-2, the J call TRBJ2-1, with 7 bases identical to TRBD2. Germline values: CDR1 SGHAT, CDR2 FQNNGV. The junction had 8 bases not matched to a gene; V was cut back by 0 bases and J by 12 bases. The CDR3 consists of 14 residues. Here the CDR3 reads CASSLDGGLGRQFF. CDR3 bases: TGTGCCAGCAGCTTAGACGGTGGACTAGGCAGGCAGTTCTTC.

This rearrangement joins TRBV28 to TRBJ1-1; TRBD1 aligns across 8 bases. The CDR3 loop spans 16 amino acids. Germline loops: CDR1 MDHEN, CDR2 SYDVKM. With 9 bases clipped from V and 5 bases from J, the junction kept 17 bases outside the gene matches. The CDR3 spells CASYRGSMLMRTEAFF. The CDR3 nucleotides read TGTGCCAGTTACAGGGGGTCTATGCTAATGAGGACTGAAGCTTTCTTT.